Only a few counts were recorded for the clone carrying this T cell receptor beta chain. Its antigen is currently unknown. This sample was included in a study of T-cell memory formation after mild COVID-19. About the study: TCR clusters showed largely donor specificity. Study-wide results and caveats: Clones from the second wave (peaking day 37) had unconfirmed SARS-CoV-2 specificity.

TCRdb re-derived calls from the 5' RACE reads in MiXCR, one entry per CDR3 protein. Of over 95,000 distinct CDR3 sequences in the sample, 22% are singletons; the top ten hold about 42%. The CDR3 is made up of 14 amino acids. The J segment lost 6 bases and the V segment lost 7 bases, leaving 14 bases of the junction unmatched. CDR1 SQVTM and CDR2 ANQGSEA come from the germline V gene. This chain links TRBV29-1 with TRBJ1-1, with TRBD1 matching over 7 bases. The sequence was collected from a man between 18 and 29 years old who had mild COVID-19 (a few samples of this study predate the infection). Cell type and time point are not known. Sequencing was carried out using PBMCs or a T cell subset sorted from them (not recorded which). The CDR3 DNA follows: TGCAGCGCCGGGGGTCAACAGGGGAAGCCTGAAGCTTTCTTT. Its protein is CSAGGQQGKPEAFF. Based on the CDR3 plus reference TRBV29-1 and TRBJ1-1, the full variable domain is SAVISQKPSRDICQRGTSLTIQCQVDSQVTMMFWYRQQPGQSLTLIATANQGSEATYESGFVIDKFPISRPNLTFSTLTVSNMSPEDSSIYLCSAGGQQGKPEAFFGQGTRLTVV.